A selection of T cell receptor beta chains follows, all from one sample in a study of T cells expressing NK-cell markers. TCRdb derives one entry per CDR3 protein from the 5' RACE reads, leaving out DNA. Its listing shows about 120,000 distinct CDR3 sequences. Sequences were obtained from blood T cells: a sorted CD56 or NKG2C T cell subset, CD4+ or CD8+ T cells, or bulk PBMC T cells (not recorded which). The receptors stem from a woman aged 18 to 75 in good health. The CDR3 runs from the conserved cysteine through the conserved F or W. The order of the fields is V gene, J gene, CDR3 protein.

TRBV12-3/TRBV12-4,TRBJ1-1,CASSHSAGWGTEAFF
TRBV29-1,TRBJ2-4,CSVVPIGGIQYF
TRBV6-2/TRBV6-3,TRBJ1-1,CASSYSVVSAFF
TRBV7-2,TRBJ1-1,CASSLSEGWNTEAFF
TRBV12-3/TRBV12-4,TRBJ1-2,CASSPSKGAPSNYGYTF
TRBV5-6,TRBJ2-2,CASSLGRLTGELFF
TRBV7-9,TRBJ2-7,CASSSNKLAGAREQYF
TRBV12-3/TRBV12-4,TRBJ2-1,CASSSSRGWPYNEQFF
TRBV28,TRBJ2-7,CASSLLRNSYEQYF
TRBV5-6,TRBJ2-1,CASSWGVGQNEQFF
TRBV19,TRBJ1-2,CASSIAAQGSRYGYTF
TRBV20-1,TRBJ1-2,CSARDTIKTGANYGYTF
TRBV16,TRBJ1-2,CASSPMTGTGGYTF
TRBV12-3/TRBV12-4,TRBJ2-7,CASCDGSLFYEQYF
TRBV19,TRBJ2-1,CASSTPGNEQFF
TRBV5-6,TRBJ1-5,CASSLAGGKQPQHF
TRBV20-1,TRBJ2-1,CSARDLAGGTYNEQFF
TRBV5-5,TRBJ1-2,CASSWDRGPVGYTF
TRBV12-3/TRBV12-4,TRBJ2-2,CASSFGAANTGELFF
TRBV29-1,TRBJ2-1,CSVDSGVSYNEQFF
TRBV12-3/TRBV12-4,TRBJ1-1,CASSPTGADTEAFF
TRBV9,TRBJ1-1,CASSPHINPGQGLDTEAFF
TRBV10-3,TRBJ2-7,CAIKWRDGPYEQYF
TRBV20-1,TRBJ1-2,CSAKSDRANYGYTF
TRBV18,TRBJ2-3,CASSPPAGSTDTQYF
TRBV14,TRBJ2-5,CASSQLARQETQYF
TRBV9,TRBJ2-1,CASSVAGGRADEQFF
TRBV6-5,TRBJ2-1,CASSYSAGSSYNEQFF
TRBV27,TRBJ2-7,CASSLQGQGSSYEQYF
TRBV5-6,TRBJ2-7,CASSLAADTYEQYF
TRBV7-8,TRBJ2-7,CASNRDRSSYEQYF
TRBV27,TRBJ2-7,CASSFGLEYEQYF
TRBV6-2/TRBV6-3,TRBJ2-6,CASSFHETGANVLTF
TRBV6-6,TRBJ2-5,CASSTSPGSQYF
TRBV12-3/TRBV12-4,TRBJ2-1,CASGPGGNEQFF
TRBV6-1,TRBJ1-1,CASSEGYDRGNTEAFF
TRBV11-1,TRBJ1-2,CASSLDGGAPSRGERYGYTF
TRBV7-2,TRBJ2-1,CASSLDAGGSYNEQFF
TRBV6-5,TRBJ2-3,CASSYSPGPLATQYF
TRBV12-3/TRBV12-4,TRBJ2-1,CASSSLGSYNEQFF
TRBV29-1,TRBJ2-5,CSPACVETQYF